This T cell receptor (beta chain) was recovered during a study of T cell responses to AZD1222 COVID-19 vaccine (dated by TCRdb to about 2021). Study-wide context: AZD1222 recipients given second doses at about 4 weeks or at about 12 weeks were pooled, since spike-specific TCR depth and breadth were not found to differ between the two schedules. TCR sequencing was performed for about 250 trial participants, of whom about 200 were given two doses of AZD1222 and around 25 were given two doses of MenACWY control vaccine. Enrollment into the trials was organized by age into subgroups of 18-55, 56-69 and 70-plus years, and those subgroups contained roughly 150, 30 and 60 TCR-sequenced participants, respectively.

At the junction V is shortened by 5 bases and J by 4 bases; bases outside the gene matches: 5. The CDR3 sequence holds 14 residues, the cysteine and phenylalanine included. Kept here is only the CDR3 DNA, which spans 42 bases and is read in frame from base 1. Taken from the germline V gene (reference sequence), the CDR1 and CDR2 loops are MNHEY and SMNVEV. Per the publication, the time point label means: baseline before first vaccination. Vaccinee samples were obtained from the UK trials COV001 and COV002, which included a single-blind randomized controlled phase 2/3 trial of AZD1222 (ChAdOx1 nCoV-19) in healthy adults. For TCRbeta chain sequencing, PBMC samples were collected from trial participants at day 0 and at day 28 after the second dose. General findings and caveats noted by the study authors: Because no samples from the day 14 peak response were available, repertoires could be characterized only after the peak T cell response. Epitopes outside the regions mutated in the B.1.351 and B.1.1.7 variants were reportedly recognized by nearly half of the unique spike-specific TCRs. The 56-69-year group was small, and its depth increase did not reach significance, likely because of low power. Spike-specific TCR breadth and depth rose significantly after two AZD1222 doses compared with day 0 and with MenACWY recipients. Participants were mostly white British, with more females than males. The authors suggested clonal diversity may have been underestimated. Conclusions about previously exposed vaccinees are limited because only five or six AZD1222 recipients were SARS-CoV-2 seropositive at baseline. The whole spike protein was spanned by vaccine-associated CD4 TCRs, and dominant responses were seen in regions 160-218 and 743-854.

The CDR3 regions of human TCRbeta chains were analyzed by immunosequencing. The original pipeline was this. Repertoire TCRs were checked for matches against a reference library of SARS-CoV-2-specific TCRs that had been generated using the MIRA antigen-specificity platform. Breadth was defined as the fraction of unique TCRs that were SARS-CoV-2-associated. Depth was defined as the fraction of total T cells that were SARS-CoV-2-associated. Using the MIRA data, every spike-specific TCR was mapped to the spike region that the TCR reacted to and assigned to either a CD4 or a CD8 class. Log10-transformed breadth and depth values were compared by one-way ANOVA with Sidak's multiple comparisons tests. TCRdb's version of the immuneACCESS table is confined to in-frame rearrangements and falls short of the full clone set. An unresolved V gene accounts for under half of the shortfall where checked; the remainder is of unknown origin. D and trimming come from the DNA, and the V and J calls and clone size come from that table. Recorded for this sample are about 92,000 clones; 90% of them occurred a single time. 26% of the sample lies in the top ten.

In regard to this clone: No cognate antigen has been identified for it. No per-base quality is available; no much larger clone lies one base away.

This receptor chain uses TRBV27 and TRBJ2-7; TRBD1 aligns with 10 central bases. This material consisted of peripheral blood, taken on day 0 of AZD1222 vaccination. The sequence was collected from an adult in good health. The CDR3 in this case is CASSPRQGAYEQYF. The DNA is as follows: TGTGCCAGCAGTCCCCGACAGGGGGCTTACGAGCAGTACTTC.